This TCR beta chain was documented in a study of T cell responses to AZD1222 COVID-19 vaccine. The data were produced by immunoSEQ multiplex PCR, yet TCRdb's version contains in-frame clones alone and is incomplete. Among around 180,000 clones, around 92% were seen once, and the ten largest hold 7.5% to 10%. The receptor comes from an adult in good health. Material: peripheral blood, obtained on day 0 of AZD1222 vaccination.

CDR3 amino acids: CASSWSGSLLTGELFF. CDR3 nucleotides: TGTGCCAGCAGCTGGAGCGGGAGCCTCCTCACCGGGGAGCTGTTTTTT. The genes are TRBV7-9 and TRBJ2-2; 8 bases map to TRBD2. Germline lookup yields CDR1 SEHNR and CDR2 FQNEAQ (reference sequence). The CDR3 has 16 amino acids. V lost 4 bases to trimming and J lost 4 bases; unmatched junction nucleotides: 8.